This passage covers 11 T cell receptor beta chains from one sample sequenced in a study of blood T cell repertoires in COVID-19. The method was immunoSEQ multiplex PCR; TCRdb's version includes in-frame clones alone and lacks a portion of them. This repertoire shows 210,000 or so clones, 92% found once; its top ten account for approximately 1.2%. Sequenced material: peripheral blood. The receptors shown here come from a young man with acute or convalescent COVID-19.

CDR3 in DNA: TGCGCCAGCAGCCCCTCGCGGGGGGAGACCCAGTACTTC. Translated, it gives CASSPSRGETQYF. This chain joins TRBV5-1 and TRBJ2-5, with 7 nucleotides matching TRBD2. The CDR3 sequence is 13 residues long. V gave up 4 bases and J gave up 5 bases; unmatched junction bases: 5. Germline assignment: CDR1 SGHRS and CDR2 YFSETQ. Using reference TRBV5-1 and TRBJ2-5 for the parts outside the CDR3, the full variable domain is KAGVTQTPRYLIKTRGQQVTLSCSPISGHRSVSWYQQTPGQGLQFLFEYFSETQRNKGNFPGRFSGRQFSNSRSEMNVSTLELGDSALYLCASSPSRGETQYFGPGTRLLVL.

In the case of this clone: This sample also contains other DNA sequences that code for the same CDR3. The V and J genes are TRBV27 and TRBJ2-1, with D tentatively TRBD1 (5 bases). The CDR3 runs to 15 residues. The V gene lost 2 bases and the J gene lost 0 bases, with 8 bases spanning the gap. CDR1 and CDR2 (germline): MNHEY, SMNVEV (reference sequence). The CDR3 sequence is CASSLRGFSYNEQFF. DNA of the CDR3: TGTGCCAGCAGTTTAAGGGGCTTCTCCTACAATGAGCAGTTCTTC.

This sequence joins TRBV20-1 and TRBJ1-5; TRBD1 might be the D (5 bases). The germline CDR1 and CDR2 sequences are DFQATT and SNEGSKA (reference sequence). The CDR3 is 15 amino acids. Trimming removed 3 bases at V and 4 bases at J, with 16 bases between. In DNA form, the CDR3 reads TGCAGTGCTAGTGGGGTGAGGCAGGGAAATCAGCCCCAGCATTTT. Amino acids: CSASGVRQGNQPQHF.

The genes are TRBV7-3 and TRBJ2-7; D may be TRBD1 (5 bases). This CDR3 comprises 14 residues. The germline V gene has CDR1 SGHTA and CDR2 FQGTGA. Trimming took off 5 bases at V and 0 bases at J, with 11 bases between the two ends. CDR3 sequence reads: CASSQDRYSYEQYF. CDR3 DNA sequence: TGTGCCAGCAGCCAAGACAGATACTCCTACGAGCAGTACTTC.

The V and J genes are TRBV7-9 and TRBJ1-4; D unclear. Germline V gives CDR1 SEHNR, CDR2 FQNEAQ (reference sequence). V was pared by 3 bases and J by 5 bases, with 7 bases between. CDR3 length equals 13 residues. CDR3 sequence reads: CASSFAVNEKLFF. CDR3 bases: TGTGCCAGCAGCTTTGCAGTAAATGAAAAACTGTTTTTT.

This chain links TRBV15 with TRBJ1-5; a possible D gene is TRBD1 (6 bases). From germline, CDR1 is LNHNV and CDR2 YYDKDF (reference sequence). V lost 1 base to trimming and J lost 8 bases, with 18 bases between them. This CDR3 comprises 16 residues. The CDR3 nucleotides read TGTGCCACCAGCAGAGTTCCCCTCAACAGGGAAGAGCCCCAGCATTTT. As protein: CATSRVPLNREEPQHF.

The CDR3 DNA is TGTGCCAGCAGTTTCATAGGGGCCAATCAGCCCCAGCATTTT. Residues: CASSFIGANQPQHF. The chain uses TRBV28 and TRBJ1-5; D is possibly TRBD1 (5 bases). CDR1 is MDHEN, CDR2 SYDVKM, per germline. This CDR3 has 14 residues. The V end was cut by 3 bases, the J end by 3 bases, with 9 bases between.

The chain employs TRBV6-5 and TRBJ1-5, with TRBD1 as a possible D gene (6 bases). Germline CDR1 and CDR2: MNHEY and SVGAGI. The CDR3 runs 13 residues. Trimming removed 8 bases at V and 8 bases at J, with 16 bases between. The CDR3 loop is CASHRDTLEPQHF. CDR3 in DNA: TGTGCCAGCCACCGGGACACCCTCGAGCCCCAGCATTTT.

This clone was recorded only once. V and J are TRBV6-5 and TRBJ2-7, with D tentatively TRBD1 (6 bases). With 10 bases removed from V and 3 bases from J, the gap between germline ends came to 13 bases. The CDR3 sequence is 12 residues long. CDR1 and CDR2 (germline): MNHEY, SVGAGI. CDR3: CATAGQSYEQYF. CDR3 DNA: TGTGCCACCGCTGGACAGAGCTACGAGCAGTACTTC.

This sequence joins TRBV30 and TRBJ2-7; D gene ambiguous. Germline V gene lookup returns CDR1 GTSNPN and CDR2 SVGIG (reference sequence). CDR3 length: 11 residues. V lost 5 bases, J lost 6 bases, and 11 bases lay in between. CDR3 DNA: TGTGCCTGGGGACGTATAATCGAGCAGTACTTC. Amino acid sequence: CAWGRIIEQYF.

The chain couples TRBV5-4 to TRBJ2-7, with TRBD2 identical over 8 bases. Germline V CDR1 and CDR2: SGHNT, YYREEE (reference sequence). Germline trimming cut 0 bases from V and 2 bases from J; bases unmatched to any gene: 4. There are 15 residues in the CDR3. The CDR3 bases are TGTGCCAGCAGCTTGGGCGGGGGGTTGACCTACGAGCAGTACTTC. Protein product: CASSLGGGLTYEQYF.